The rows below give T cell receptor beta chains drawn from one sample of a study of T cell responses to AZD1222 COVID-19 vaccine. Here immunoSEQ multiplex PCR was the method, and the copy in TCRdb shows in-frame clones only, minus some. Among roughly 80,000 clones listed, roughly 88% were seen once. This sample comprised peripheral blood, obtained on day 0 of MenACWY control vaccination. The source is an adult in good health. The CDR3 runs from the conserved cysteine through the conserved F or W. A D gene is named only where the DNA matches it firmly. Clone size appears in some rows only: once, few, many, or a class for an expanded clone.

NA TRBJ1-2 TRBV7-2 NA TGTGCCAGCAGCTTATCCTCCCAGGGGTACTATGGCTACACCTTC CASSLSSQGYYGYTF
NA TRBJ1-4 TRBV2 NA TGTGCCAGCAGCGCCGACAGGATTGGGGAAAAACTGTTTTTT CASSADRIGEKLFF
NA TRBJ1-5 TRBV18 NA TGTGCCAGCTCACCGGACAATCAGCCCCAGCATTTT CASSPDNQPQHF
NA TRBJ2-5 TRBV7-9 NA TGTGCCAGCAGCTTAGTTGTGCTAGCCCGGGAGACCCAGTACTTC CASSLVVLARETQYF
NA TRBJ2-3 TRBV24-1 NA TGTGCCACCAGGGCGGCAGATACGCAGTATTTT CATRAADTQYF
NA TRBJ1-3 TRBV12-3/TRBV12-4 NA TGTGCCAGCAGTCCCCAGGTAGCCATATATTTT CASSPQVAIYF
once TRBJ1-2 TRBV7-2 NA TGTGCCAGCAGCTTAATGGAGGCTGGCTACACCTTC CASSLMEAGYTF
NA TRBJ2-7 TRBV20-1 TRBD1 TGCAGTGCTGGGGACAGCCACTTC CSAGDSHF
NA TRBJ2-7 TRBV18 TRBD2 TGTGCCAGCTCACCGACTAGCGAGAGCTCCTACGAGCAGTACTTC CASSPTSESSYEQYF
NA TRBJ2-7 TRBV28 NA TGTGCCAGCAGTTTCGGGGACTACGAGCAGTACTTC CASSFGDYEQYF
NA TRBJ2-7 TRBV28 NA TGTGCCATCACGGCGGACGGGCCCTACGAGCAGTACTTC CAITADGPYEQYF
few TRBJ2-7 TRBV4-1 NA TGCGCCAGCAGCCAAGACAGGGTGGGAGCAGAAAGCTCCTACGAGCAGTACTTC CASSQDRVGAESSYEQYF
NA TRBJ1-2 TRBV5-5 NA TGTGCCAGCAGCTTGGCCGTAGGGCAGGACTATGGCTACACCTTC CASSLAVGQDYGYTF
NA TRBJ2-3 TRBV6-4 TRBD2 TGTGCCAGCAGTGCGCTAGCGGGAGAAGGGGATACGCAGTATTTT CASSALAGEGDTQYF
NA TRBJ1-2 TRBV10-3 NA TGTGCCATCAGGGTGACAGACTATGGCTACACCTTC CAIRVTDYGYTF
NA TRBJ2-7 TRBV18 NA TGTGCCAGCTCACCAGCGAGAATCCACGAGCAGTACTTC CASSPARIHEQYF
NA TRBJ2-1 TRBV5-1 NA TGCGCCAGCAGCTGGGAAGTGGTCGCCAATAGTGAGCAGTTCTTC CASSWEVVANSEQFF
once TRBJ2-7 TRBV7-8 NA TGTGCCAGCAGCCCCGGACAAGCAGGGTACCACTTC CASSPGQAGYHF